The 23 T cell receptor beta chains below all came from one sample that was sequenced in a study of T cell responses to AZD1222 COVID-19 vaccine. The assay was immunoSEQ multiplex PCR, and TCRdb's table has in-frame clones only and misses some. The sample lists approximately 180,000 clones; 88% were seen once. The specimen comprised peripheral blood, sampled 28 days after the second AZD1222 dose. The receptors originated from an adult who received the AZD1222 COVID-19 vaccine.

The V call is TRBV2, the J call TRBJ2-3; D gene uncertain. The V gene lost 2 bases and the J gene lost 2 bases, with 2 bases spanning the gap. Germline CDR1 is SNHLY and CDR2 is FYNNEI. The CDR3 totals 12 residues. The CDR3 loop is CASSENTDTQYF. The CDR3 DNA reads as TGTGCCAGCAGTGAAAACACAGATACGCAGTATTTT. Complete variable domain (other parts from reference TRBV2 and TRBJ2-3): EPEVTQTPSHQVTQMGQEVILRCVPISNHLYFYWYRQILGQKVEFLVSFYNNEISEKSEIFDDQFSVERPDGSNFTLKIRSTKLEDSAMYFCASSENTDTQYFGPGTRLTVL.

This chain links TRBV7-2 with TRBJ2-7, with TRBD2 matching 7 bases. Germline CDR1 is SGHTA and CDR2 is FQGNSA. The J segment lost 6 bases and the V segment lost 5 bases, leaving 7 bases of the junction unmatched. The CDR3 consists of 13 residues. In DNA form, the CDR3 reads TGTGCCAGCAGCGACTGGGAGGGCGGCGAGCAGTACTTC. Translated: CASSDWEGGEQYF. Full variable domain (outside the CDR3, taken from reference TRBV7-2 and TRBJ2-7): GAGVSQSPSNKVTEKGKDVELRCDPISGHTALYWYRQSLGQGLEFLIYFQGNSAPDKSGLPSDRFSAERTGGSVSTLTIQRTQQEDSAVYLCASSDWEGGEQYFGPGTRLTVT.

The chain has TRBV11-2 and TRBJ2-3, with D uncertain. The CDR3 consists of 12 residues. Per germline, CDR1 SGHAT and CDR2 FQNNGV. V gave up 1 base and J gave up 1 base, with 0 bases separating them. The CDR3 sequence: CASSLGTDTQYF. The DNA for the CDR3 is TGTGCCAGCAGCTTAGGCACAGATACGCAGTATTTT.

CDR3 in amino acids: CASSSPIVSSGSDPNEQYF. DNA of the CDR3: TGTGCCAGCAGCTCCCCCATCGTGAGTAGCGGGAGTGACCCCAACGAGCAGTACTTC. The chain is built from TRBV7-2 and TRBJ2-7, with 9 positions matching TRBD2. With V trimmed by 4 bases and J by 5 bases, 21 bases remained unmatched. This CDR3 comprises 19 residues. Germline V gene data show CDR1 as SGHTA and CDR2 as FQGNSA.

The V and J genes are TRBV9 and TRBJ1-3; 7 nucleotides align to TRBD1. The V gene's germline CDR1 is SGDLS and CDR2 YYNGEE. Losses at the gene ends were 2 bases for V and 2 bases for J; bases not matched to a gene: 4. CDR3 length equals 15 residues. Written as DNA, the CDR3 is TGTGCCAGCAGCGTTACCCAGGGGGCTGGAAACACCATATATTTT. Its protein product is CASSVTQGAGNTIYF.

Written as DNA, the CDR3 is TGTGCCAGTAGCGAAGACGGCCCAGGGCAGCCCCAGCATTTT. Translation: CASSEDGPGQPQHF. The rearrangement joins TRBV19 to TRBJ1-5, with a possible D match to TRBD1 (5 bases). The CDR3 is made up of 14 amino acids. Trimming pared 6 bases from V and 7 bases from J, leaving 16 bases between. Per the germline V gene, CDR1 is LNHDA and CDR2 is SQIVND (reference sequence).

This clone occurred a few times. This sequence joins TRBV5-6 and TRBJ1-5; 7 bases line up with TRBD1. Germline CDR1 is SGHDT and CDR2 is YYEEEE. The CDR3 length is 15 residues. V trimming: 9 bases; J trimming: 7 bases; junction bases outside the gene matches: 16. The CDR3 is CAIIEDPTGVQPQHF. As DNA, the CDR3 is TGTGCCATCATTGAAGACCCTACAGGGGTACAGCCCCAGCATTTT.

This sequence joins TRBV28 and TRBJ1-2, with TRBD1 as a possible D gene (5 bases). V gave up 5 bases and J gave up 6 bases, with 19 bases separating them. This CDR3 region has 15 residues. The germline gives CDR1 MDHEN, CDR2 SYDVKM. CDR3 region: CASSPHMAGKDGYTF. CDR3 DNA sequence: TGTGCCAGCAGTCCCCACATGGCAGGGAAGGATGGCTACACCTTC.

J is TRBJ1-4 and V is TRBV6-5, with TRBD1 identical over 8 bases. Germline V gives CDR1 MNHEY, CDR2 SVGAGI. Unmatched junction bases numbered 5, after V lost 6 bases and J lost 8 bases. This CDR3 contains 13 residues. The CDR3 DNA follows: TGTGCCAGCAGACAGACAGGGGAAGAAAAACTGTTTTTT. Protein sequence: CASRQTGEEKLFF.

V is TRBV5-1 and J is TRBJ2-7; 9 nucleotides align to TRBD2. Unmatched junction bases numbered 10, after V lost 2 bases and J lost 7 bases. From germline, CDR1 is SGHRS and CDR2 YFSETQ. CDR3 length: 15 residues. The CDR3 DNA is TGCGCCAGCAGCTTCGAACCGGGACTAGCTCGTGAGCAGTACTTC. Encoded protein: CASSFEPGLAREQYF.

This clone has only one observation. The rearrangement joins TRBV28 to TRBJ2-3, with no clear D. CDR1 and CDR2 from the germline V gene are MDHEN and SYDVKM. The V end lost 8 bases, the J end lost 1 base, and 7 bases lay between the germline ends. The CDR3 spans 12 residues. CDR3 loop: CASATGTDTQYF. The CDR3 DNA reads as TGTGCCAGCGCGACGGGCACAGATACGCAGTATTTT. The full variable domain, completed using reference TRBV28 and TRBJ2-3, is DVKVTQSSRYLVKRTGEKVFLECVQDMDHENMFWYRQDPGLGLRLIYFSYDVKMKEKGDIPEGYSVSREKKERFSLILESASTNQTSMYLCASATGTDTQYFGPGTRLTVL.

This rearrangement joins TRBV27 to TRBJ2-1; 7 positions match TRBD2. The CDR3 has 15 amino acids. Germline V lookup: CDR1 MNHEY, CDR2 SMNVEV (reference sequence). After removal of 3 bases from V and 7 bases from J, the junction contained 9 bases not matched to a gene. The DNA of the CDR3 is TGTGCCAGCAGTTTTGGGCGGGAGCTCTTAAATGAGCAGTTCTTC. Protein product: CASSFGRELLNEQFF.

The CDR3 DNA sequence: TGTGCCAGCATCCGCCAACCAGGGGGTATTGGCCAGTACTTC. The encoded protein is CASIRQPGGIGQYF. The V and J genes are TRBV28 and TRBJ2-5; TRBD1 matches at 7 bases. The V gene end was trimmed by 7 bases and the J gene end by 10 bases; junction bases not matched to a gene: 15. The CDR3 covers 14 residues. Germline lookup yields CDR1 MDHEN and CDR2 SYDVKM.

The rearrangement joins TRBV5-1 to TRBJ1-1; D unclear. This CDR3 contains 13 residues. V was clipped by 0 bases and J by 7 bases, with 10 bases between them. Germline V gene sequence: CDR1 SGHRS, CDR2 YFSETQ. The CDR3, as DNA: TGCGCCAGCAGCTTGGCCGGGAGGAGTGAAGCTTTCTTT. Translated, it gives CASSLAGRSEAFF.

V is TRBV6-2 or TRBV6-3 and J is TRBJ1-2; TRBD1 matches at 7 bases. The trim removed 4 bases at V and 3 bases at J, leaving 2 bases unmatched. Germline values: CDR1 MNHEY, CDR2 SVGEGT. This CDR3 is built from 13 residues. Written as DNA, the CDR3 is TGTGCCAGCAGTTTCAGGGGGGACTATGGCTACACCTTC. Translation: CASSFRGDYGYTF.

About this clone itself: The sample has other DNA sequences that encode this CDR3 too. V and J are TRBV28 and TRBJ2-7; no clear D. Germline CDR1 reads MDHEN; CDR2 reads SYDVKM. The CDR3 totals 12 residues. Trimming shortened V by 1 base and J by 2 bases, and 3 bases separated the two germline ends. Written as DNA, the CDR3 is TGTGCCAGCAGTTTATCCGCCTACGAGCAGTACTTC. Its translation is CASSLSAYEQYF.

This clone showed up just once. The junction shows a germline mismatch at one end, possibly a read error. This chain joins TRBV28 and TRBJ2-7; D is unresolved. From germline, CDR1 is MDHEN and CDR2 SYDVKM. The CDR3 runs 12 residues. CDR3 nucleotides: TGTGCCAGCAGTTTGAGAGTCGGCTTGGTGGACTTC. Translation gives CASSLRVGLVDF.

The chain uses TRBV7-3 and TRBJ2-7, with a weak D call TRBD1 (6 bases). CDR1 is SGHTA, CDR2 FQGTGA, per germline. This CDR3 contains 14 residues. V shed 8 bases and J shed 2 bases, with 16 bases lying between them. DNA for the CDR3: TGTGCCAGCGCGATCCCAGGGGAGACCTACGAGCAGTACTTC. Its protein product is CASAIPGETYEQYF.

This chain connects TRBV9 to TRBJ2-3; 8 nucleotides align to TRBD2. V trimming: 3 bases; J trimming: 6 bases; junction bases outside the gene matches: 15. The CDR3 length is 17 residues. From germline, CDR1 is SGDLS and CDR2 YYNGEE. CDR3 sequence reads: CASSAGGGAGAPDTQYF. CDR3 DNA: TGTGCCAGCAGCGCCGGGGGGGGCGCGGGAGCCCCGGATACGCAGTATTTT.

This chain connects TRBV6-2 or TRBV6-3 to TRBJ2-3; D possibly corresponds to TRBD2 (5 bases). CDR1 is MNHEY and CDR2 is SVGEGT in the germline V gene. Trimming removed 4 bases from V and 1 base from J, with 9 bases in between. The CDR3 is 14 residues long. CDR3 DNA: TGTGCCAGCAGTTGGAGCGGCGGCACAGATACGCAGTATTTT. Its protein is CASSWSGGTDTQYF.

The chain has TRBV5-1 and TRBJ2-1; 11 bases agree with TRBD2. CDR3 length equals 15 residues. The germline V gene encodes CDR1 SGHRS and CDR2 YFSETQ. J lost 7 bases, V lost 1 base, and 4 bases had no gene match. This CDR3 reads CASSLTSGSYNEQFF. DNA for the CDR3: TGCGCCAGCAGCTTGACTAGCGGGAGCTATAATGAGCAGTTCTTC.

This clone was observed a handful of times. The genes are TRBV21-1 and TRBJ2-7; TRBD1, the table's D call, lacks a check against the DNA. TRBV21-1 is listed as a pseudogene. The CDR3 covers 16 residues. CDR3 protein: CASSPDRMGAHDEQYF. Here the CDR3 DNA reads TGTGCCAGCAGTCCCGATCGAATGGGGGCTCATGACGAGCAGTACTTC.

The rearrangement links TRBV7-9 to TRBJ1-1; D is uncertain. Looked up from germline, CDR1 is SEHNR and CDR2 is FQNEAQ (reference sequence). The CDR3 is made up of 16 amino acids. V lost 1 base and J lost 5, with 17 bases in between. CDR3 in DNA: TGTGCCAGCAGCTTAGATCTTGAACCCTACGGGACTGAAGCTTTCTTT. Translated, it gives CASSLDLEPYGTEAFF.